Listed below are T cell receptor beta chains from one sample, sequenced in a study of blood T cell repertoires in COVID-19. Measured with immunoSEQ multiplex PCR; TCRdb has only the in-frame clones, and not every one. Counted here are about 89,000 clones, roughly 74% occurring once; the ten biggest clones make up about 5.7%. The sample taken for sequencing was peripheral blood. These receptors were taken from a man between 65 and 80 years old with COVID-19, enrolled during active disease. The CDR3 runs from the conserved cysteine through the conserved F or W.

V	J	CDR3
TRBV6-5	TRBJ1-6	CASSYSPGGYNSPLHF
TRBV7-2	TRBJ1-1	CASSQDRLEVTEAFF
TRBV11-2	TRBJ1-1	CASSFRRGWDTEAFF
TRBV5-8	TRBJ2-2	CASSLAKTGKTGELFF
TRBV29-1	TRBJ1-1	CSTGADMNTEAFF
TRBV2	TRBJ2-3	CASSPGQGQGADTQYF
TRBV29-1	TRBJ2-7	CSVEARGGNYEQYF
TRBV6-5	TRBJ2-1	CASRVAGLPEQFF
TRBV9	TRBJ2-7	CASSIGTGPSYEQYF
TRBV7-2	TRBJ2-7	CASGTLAGGFEQYF
TRBV18	TRBJ1-2	CASSPRHTDYGYTF
TRBV6-2/TRBV6-3	TRBJ1-1	CASTPERGASTFLNTEAFF
TRBV28	TRBJ1-2	CASSPQGFYGYTF